One sample yielded the 32 T cell receptor beta chains listed below, sequenced in a study of response to subunit inactivated influenza vaccine. TCRdb re-called the RT-PCR reads through MiXCR, storing one row per CDR3 protein. The top ten clones hold about an eighth of a sample with over 150,000 distinct CDR3 sequences, roughly 11% of them seen once. Here the sequenced sample was non-naive T cells sorted from PBMCs, taken roughly 45 days after vaccination. The receptor set was obtained from a man between 45 and 60 years old who received an inactivated influenza vaccine.

Concerning this clonotype itself: Given a much more abundant clone one base away, this may be a read error. The J gene is TRBJ2-3, the V gene TRBV20-1, with D possibly being TRBD2 (7 bases). Per the germline V gene, CDR1 is DFQATT and CDR2 is SNEGSKA (reference sequence). The CDR3 loop spans 13 amino acids. CDR3 sequence (DNA): TGCTCCAACCCTGGGGGGGCGGCAGATACGCACTATTTT. This sequence encodes CSNPGGAADTHYF.

This clonotype was detected ten times or more. The chain recombines TRBV5-1 with TRBJ2-2; 9 nucleotides match TRBD2. V lost 0 bases, J lost 5 bases, and 5 bases stayed unmatched. There are 16 residues in the CDR3. The germline CDR1 and CDR2 sequences are SGHRS and YFSETQ. The CDR3 region has the DNA TGCGCCAGCAGCTTGGAAGCGGGGGGCAGGACCGGGGAGCTGTTTTTT. As protein: CASSLEAGGRTGELFF. Variable domain in full (rest from reference TRBV5-1 and TRBJ2-2): KAGVTQTPRYLIKTRGQQVTLSCSPISGHRSVSWYQQTPGQGLQFLFEYFSETQRNKGNFPGRFSGRQFSNSRSEMNVSTLELGDSALYLCASSLEAGGRTGELFFGEGSRLTVL.

This chain connects TRBV5-1 to TRBJ1-1; D not certain. Germline V gene lookup returns CDR1 SGHRS and CDR2 YFSETQ. V was shortened by 4 bases and J by 4 bases, with 14 bases between the two germline ends. The length of the CDR3 is 14 residues. CDR3 nucleotide sequence: TGCGCCAGCAGCAATCAGAGGCCCGGCACTGAAGCTTTCTTT. Translating it yields CASSNQRPGTEAFF.

The chain is built from TRBV3-1 and TRBJ2-1, with 7 bases lining up with TRBD2. Germline lookup yields CDR1 LGHDT and CDR2 YNNKEL (reference sequence). The CDR3 spans 13 residues. The J segment lost 8 bases and the V segment lost 8 bases, leaving 9 bases of the junction unmatched. CDR3 sequence reads: CASSRQGGYEQFF. CDR3 coding DNA: TGTGCCAGCTCCCGGCAGGGAGGGTATGAGCAGTTCTTC.

The table lists this clonotype with a few counts. This sequence joins TRBV12-3 or TRBV12-4 and TRBJ1-2; D is perhaps TRBD1 (5 bases). The CDR3 has 14 residues. The V gene lost 3 bases and the J gene lost 6 bases, with 14 bases spanning the gap. CDR3 protein: CASSLGPGIDGYTF. CDR3 coding DNA: TGTGCCAGCAGTTTGGGGCCAGGGATCGATGGCTACACCTTC.

This clonotype was seen repeatedly, ten times or more. This sequence joins TRBV20-1 and TRBJ2-7; D gene uncertain. The CDR3 extends over 9 amino acids. Germline lookup yields CDR1 DFQATT and CDR2 SNEGSKA (reference sequence). The V gene lost 5 bases and the J gene lost 7 bases, with 6 bases spanning the gap. The CDR3 spells CSAGVEQYF. The DNA for the CDR3 is TGCAGTGCTGGGGTTGAGCAGTACTTC.

The sample holds many counts of this clonotype. The junction and the germline gene differ at one end; a read error may be behind it. The chain combines TRBV25-1 with TRBJ2-3, with D perhaps assigned TRBD1 or TRBD2 (5 bases each). CDR1 and CDR2 (germline): MGHDK, SYGVNS. This CDR3 spans 12 amino acids. This CDR3 reads CASSEWEKGPNF. CDR3 DNA sequence: TGTGCCAGCAGTGAATGGGAGAAGGGGCCAAATTTT. Full variable domain (remainder filled in from reference TRBV25-1 and TRBJ2-3): EADIYQTPRYLVIGTGKKITLECSQTMGHDKMYWYQQDPGMELHLIHYSYGVNSTEKGDLSSESTVSRIRTEHFPLTLESARPSHTSQYLCASSEWEKGPNFGPGTRLTVL.

The chain has TRBV20-1 and TRBJ2-3; the D gene is possibly TRBD2 (5 bases). The CDR3 extends over 17 amino acids. The germline V and J ends were trimmed by 0 bases and 0 bases, with 16 bases remaining between them. CDR1 DFQATT and CDR2 SNEGSKA come from the germline V gene (reference sequence). The CDR3 DNA sequence: TGCAGTGCTAGAGATAGGACTCCGTTTAGGAGCACAGATACGCAGTATTTT. It translates to CSARDRTPFRSTDTQYF.

This clonotype was observed a few times. The chain links TRBV28 to TRBJ1-2; 7 bases line up with TRBD1. The CDR3 length is 16 residues. After removal of 4 bases from V and 2 bases from J, the junction contained 10 bases not matched to a gene. The germline CDR1 and CDR2 sequences are MDHEN and SYDVKM. Here the CDR3 reads CASSSIPGQRNYGYTF. The CDR3 nucleotides are TGTGCCAGCAGTTCTATTCCGGGACAGCGCAACTATGGCTACACCTTC.

This clonotype was detected only a few times. Here the CDR3 DNA reads TGCGCCAGCAGCTCGAGACAGGGCTCCTACAATGAGCAGTTCTTC. Translation: CASSSRQGSYNEQFF. This chain connects TRBV5-1 to TRBJ2-1, with 7 bases matching TRBD1. Germline-derived CDR1 and CDR2 are SGHRS and YFSETQ. The CDR3 covers 15 residues. J lost 0 bases, V lost 3 bases, and 3 bases had no gene match.

The V call is TRBV7-2, the J call TRBJ2-7; D tentatively fits TRBD1 or TRBD2 (5 bases each). The CDR3 is 15 amino acids. Germline loops: CDR1 SGHTA, CDR2 FQGNSA. V was cut by 0 bases and J by 2 bases, with 11 bases left in between. The CDR3 region has the DNA TGTGCCAGCAGCTTAGCAGGGGACCTCGCCTACGAGCAGTACTTC. Encoded protein: CASSLAGDLAYEQYF.

This clonotype was seen repeatedly, ten times or more. This chain uses TRBV5-1 with TRBJ2-1, with D possibly TRBD2 on 6 matching bases. Germline lookup yields CDR1 SGHRS and CDR2 YFSETQ. The CDR3 runs 13 residues. Trimming shortened V by 1 base and J by 10 bases, and 12 bases separated the two germline ends. As DNA, the CDR3 is TGCGCCAGCAGCTTGTCCCCTGGAGGGGAGCAGTTCTTC. It translates to CASSLSPGGEQFF. The whole variable domain, filled in from reference TRBV5-1 and TRBJ2-1, reads KAGVTQTPRYLIKTRGQQVTLSCSPISGHRSVSWYQQTPGQGLQFLFEYFSETQRNKGNFPGRFSGRQFSNSRSEMNVSTLELGDSALYLCASSLSPGGEQFFGPGTRLTVL.

A note on this clonotype: The junction does not match germline at one end; this may be a read error. The chain is built from TRBV12-3 or TRBV12-4 and TRBJ1-5; D might be TRBD1 (5 bases). CDR3 size: 15 residues. The CDR3 is CAISTPRAGNQPQHF. The CDR3 nucleotides are TGTGCCATCAGTACCCCCAGAGCAGGGAATCAGCCCCAGCATTTT.

The chain joins TRBV6-1 to TRBJ1-1; possibly TRBD1 for D (5 bases). Germline values: CDR1 MNHNS, CDR2 SASEGT. This CDR3 region has 15 residues. V lost 4 bases to trimming and J lost 3 bases, with 15 bases between them. The CDR3 nucleotides read TGTGCCAGCAGTGCCCTCGGGGCTAGGCACACTGAAGCTTTCTTT. Translated, it gives CASSALGARHTEAFF.

There are many counts of this clonotype. The chain combines TRBV29-1 with TRBJ1-3; the match to TRBD1 covers 7 bases. CDR1 is SQVTM and CDR2 is ANQGSEA in the germline V gene. The CDR3 sequence is 13 residues long. The junction had 4 bases not matched to a gene; V was cut back by 6 bases and J by 2 bases. The CDR3 here is CSVQQGTGNTIYF. The CDR3 DNA is TGCAGCGTCCAACAGGGGACTGGAAACACCATATATTTT.

This clonotype was detected many times. The chain employs TRBV7-3 and TRBJ2-5; 9 nucleotides align to TRBD1. The V and J ends lost 4 bases and 5 bases, in that order; junction bases with no gene match: 2. CDR1 and CDR2 (germline): SGHTA, FQGTGA. The CDR3 is made up of 13 amino acids. CDR3 residues: CASSSGQGETQYF. In nucleotides, the CDR3 is TGTGCCAGCAGCTCCGGACAGGGGGAGACCCAGTACTTC.

This clonotype was detected many times. This chain uses TRBV7-2 with TRBJ1-1, with D tentatively TRBD1 (5 bases). The CDR3 loop spans 13 amino acids. Per the germline V gene, CDR1 is SGHTA and CDR2 is FQGNSA. The V gene lost 4 bases and the J gene lost 1 base, with 7 bases spanning the gap. CDR3: CASSSGPNTEAFF. The CDR3 DNA is TGTGCCAGCAGCTCGGGACCGAACACTGAAGCTTTCTTT.

The gene calls are TRBV6-2 or TRBV6-3 and TRBJ1-5, with D unresolved. The CDR3 is made up of 14 amino acids. Trimming left V 2 bases short and J 6 bases short, with 11 bases between. Germline assignment: CDR1 MNHEY and CDR2 SVGEGT. The CDR3 DNA follows: TGTGCCAGCAGTTACGGAATGATTTCTCAGCCCCAGCATTTT. Protein: CASSYGMISQPQHF.

This clonotype was observed many times. This chain joins TRBV20-1 and TRBJ2-7; a weak D match, TRBD1 (6 bases). The CDR3 is made up of 13 amino acids. V lost 5 bases and J lost 1, with 12 bases in between. Germline V gene sequence: CDR1 DFQATT, CDR2 SNEGSKA (reference sequence). The CDR3 reads CSAGRGISYEQYF. The CDR3 DNA sequence: TGCAGTGCTGGCAGGGGAATTTCCTACGAGCAGTACTTC.

This clonotype showed up many times. The CDR3 loop reads CASSFGQSTQPQHF. CDR3 nucleotide sequence: TGTGCCAGCAGTTTCGGACAGTCAACTCAGCCCCAGCATTTT. The chain carries TRBV12-3 or TRBV12-4 and TRBJ1-5; TRBD1 is a possible D gene (6 bases). Trimming removed 3 bases from V and 6 bases from J, with 12 bases in between. The length of the CDR3 is 14 residues.

This rearrangement joins TRBV6-1 to TRBJ2-1, with D perhaps matching TRBD1 or TRBD2 (5 bases each). V dropped 5 bases and J dropped 6 bases, with 14 bases sitting between them. The CDR3 is made up of 14 amino acids. The germline V gene encodes CDR1 MNHNS and CDR2 SASEGT. DNA for the CDR3: TGTGCCAGCAGTCCCCGGGACGGCGCCAATGAGCAGTTCTTC. Amino acids: CASSPRDGANEQFF.

The sample holds a few counts of this clonotype. The chain employs TRBV10-2 and TRBJ2-7, with 8 nucleotides matching TRBD1. CDR1 is WSHSY and CDR2 is SAAADI in the germline V gene. V trimming: 4 bases; J trimming: 3 bases; junction bases outside the gene matches: 5. The CDR3 is made up of 14 amino acids. CDR3 sequence (DNA): TGCGCCAGCAGTGTTGGGACAGGTGACTACGAGCAGTACTTC. It codes for CASSVGTGDYEQYF.

The sample holds a few counts of this clonotype. DNA of the CDR3: TGCAGTGCTAGCGGTAGAGGACCCTACGAGCAGTACTTC. Encoded protein: CSASGRGPYEQYF. V is TRBV20-1 and J is TRBJ2-7; D is uncertain. This CDR3 has 13 residues. Looked up from germline, CDR1 is DFQATT and CDR2 is SNEGSKA (reference sequence). Trimming stripped 3 bases from V and 2 bases from J, with 11 bases between.

As concerns this clonotype: A much larger clone lies a single base off, so this may be a read error. The V call is TRBV28, the J call TRBJ1-2; D may be TRBD1 (6 bases). In germline, CDR1 is MDHEN, CDR2 SYDVKM. CDR3 length: 12 amino acids. The CDR3 DNA sequence: TGTGCCAGCAGCGGACAGTCCTATGGCTACAACTTC. Its translation is CASSGQSYGYNF.

This clonotype came up a few times. This CDR3 is CASGTRGRTQETQYF. CDR3 coding DNA: TGCGCCAGTGGGACCCGGGGCAGGACCCAAGAGACCCAGTACTTC. The chain couples TRBV5-1 to TRBJ2-5; the D call may be TRBD1 or TRBD2 (5 bases each). Trimming removed 8 bases at V and 1 base at J, with 18 bases between. This CDR3 comprises 15 residues. Germline lookup yields CDR1 SGHRS and CDR2 YFSETQ.

This sequence joins TRBV6-5 and TRBJ2-7; D remains unclear. CDR1 MNHEY and CDR2 SVGAGI come from the germline V gene. The CDR3 sequence is 15 residues long. V was shortened by 0 bases and J by 0 bases, with 9 bases between the two germline ends. CDR3 in DNA: TGTGCCAGCAGTTACTCGAGCGTACCCTCCTACGAGCAGTACTTC. It specifies CASSYSSVPSYEQYF.

V usage is TRBV3-1 and J usage is TRBJ2-1; D ambiguous. Germline V lookup: CDR1 LGHDT, CDR2 YNNKEL (reference sequence). This CDR3 has 15 residues. Trimming pared 0 bases from V and 10 bases from J, leaving 16 bases between. CDR3 sequence (DNA): TGTGCCAGCAGCCAAGATCTCAGTAAGTCGAGAGAGCAGTTCTTC. It is translated as CASSQDLSKSREQFF.

This clonotype was detected many times. The V and J genes are TRBV4-2 and TRBJ2-3; D is unresolved. Per germline, CDR1 LGHNA and CDR2 YNFKEQ. The CDR3 extends over 15 amino acids. The V and J ends lost 0 bases and 2 bases respectively, with 9 bases between them. In nucleotides, the CDR3 is TGTGCCAGCAGCCAAGACCTAGATCCCACAGATACGCAGTATTTT. Translated: CASSQDLDPTDTQYF.

V is TRBV12-3 or TRBV12-4 and J is TRBJ2-7; no reliable D call. The CDR3 has 11 residues. Trimming shortened V by 6 bases and J by 4 bases, and 7 bases separated the two germline ends. DNA for the CDR3: TGTGCCAGCAGGGATTTTTACGAGCAGTACTTC. It yields the protein CASRDFYEQYF.

The chain carries TRBV5-6 and TRBJ2-7; the match to TRBD1 covers 9 bases. The V segment lost 1 base and the J segment 13 bases; nucleotides outside the gene matches: 15. Per the germline V gene, CDR1 is SGHDT and CDR2 is YYEEEE. This CDR3 has 15 residues. CDR3 in amino acids: CASSLRATGTGYPYF. DNA for the CDR3: TGTGCCAGCAGCTTGAGGGCCACCGGGACAGGGTACCCTTACTTC.

At least ten counts were recorded for this clonotype. The chain joins TRBV15 to TRBJ2-1; a weak D match, TRBD2 (5 bases). Germline CDR1 is LNHNV and CDR2 is YYDKDF (reference sequence). The CDR3 is 17 amino acids. Deletions cut 0 bases from V and 6 bases from J, with 18 bases between. The CDR3 is CATSRDIGEFPPNEQFF. The DNA for the CDR3 is TGTGCCACCAGCAGAGATATTGGGGAGTTCCCCCCCAATGAGCAGTTCTTC.

The sample holds one count of this clonotype. The chain couples TRBV18 to TRBJ1-1; 7 bases align to TRBD1. Looked up from germline, CDR1 is KGHSH and CDR2 is LQKENI. The ends lost 1 base at V and 6 bases at J; junction bases unmatched: 8. CDR3 length: 15 residues. Here the CDR3 DNA reads TGTGCCAGCTCACCACTCGAGGGGGCGAAACCTGAAGCTTTCTTT. As protein: CASSPLEGAKPEAFF.